This T cell receptor beta chain was sequenced during a study of human T cells and chemical hapten exposure. General observations from the study: Those TCRs sitting above 1 in 1000 frequency stayed the same with DPC sensitization.

Attachment of unique molecular identifiers to individual cDNA molecules was performed in the library. TCRdb re-called the RACE reads with MiXCR, one entry per CDR3 protein. Of 35,000 to 50,000 distinct CDR3 sequences detected, around 4% appear once; the ten largest clones hold 5.6%. Documented time point: healthy volunteer bleed at 6 weeks. It was from unfractionated whole blood that total RNA was extracted. This clonotype was observed at least ten times. Its antigen remains unknown. Sequence at one end of the junction differs from germline and may be a read error. CDR1 is SGHVS, CDR2 FQNEAQ, per germline. The CDR3 is 15 residues long.

The rearrangement links TRBV7-8 to TRBJ2-2, with D possibly being TRBD1 or TRBD2 (5 bases each). Source material: whole blood. This clonotype was obtained from a human donor in good health. Some clones in this sample may be carry-over from other donors' samples. The DNA of the CDR3 is TGTGCTAGCAGCCGACAGCGGACGAACACCGGGGAGCTGTTTTTT. This gives the protein CASSRQRTNTGELFF.